The text below deals with one TCR beta chain. The sample comes from a study of control samples from healthy donors and cancer patients. V shed 7 bases and J shed 6 bases, with 10 bases lying between them. Germline loops: CDR1 SEHNR, CDR2 FQNEAQ (reference sequence). The CDR3 runs 13 residues. Clones were sequenced by immunoSEQ multiplex PCR, and TCRdb holds only the in-frame ones, with some missing. There are around 230,000 clones in the sample; just under 95% occur only once, and about 1.4% lies in the top ten. The TCR comes from a man aged 50-59 years in good health. The sequenced sample was blood. The J gene is TRBJ1-6, the V gene TRBV7-9; D gene unclear. CDR3 bases: TGTGCCAGCACTCTGGAGTTTAATTCACCCCTCCACTTT. It is translated as CASTLEFNSPLHF. Combining the CDR3 with reference TRBV7-9 and TRBJ1-6 gives the whole variable domain DTGVSQNPRHKITKRGQNVTFRCDPISEHNRLYWYRQTLGQGPEFLTYFQNEAQLEKSRLLSDRFSAERPKGSFSTLEIQRTEQGDSAMYLCASTLEFNSPLHFGNGTRLTVT.